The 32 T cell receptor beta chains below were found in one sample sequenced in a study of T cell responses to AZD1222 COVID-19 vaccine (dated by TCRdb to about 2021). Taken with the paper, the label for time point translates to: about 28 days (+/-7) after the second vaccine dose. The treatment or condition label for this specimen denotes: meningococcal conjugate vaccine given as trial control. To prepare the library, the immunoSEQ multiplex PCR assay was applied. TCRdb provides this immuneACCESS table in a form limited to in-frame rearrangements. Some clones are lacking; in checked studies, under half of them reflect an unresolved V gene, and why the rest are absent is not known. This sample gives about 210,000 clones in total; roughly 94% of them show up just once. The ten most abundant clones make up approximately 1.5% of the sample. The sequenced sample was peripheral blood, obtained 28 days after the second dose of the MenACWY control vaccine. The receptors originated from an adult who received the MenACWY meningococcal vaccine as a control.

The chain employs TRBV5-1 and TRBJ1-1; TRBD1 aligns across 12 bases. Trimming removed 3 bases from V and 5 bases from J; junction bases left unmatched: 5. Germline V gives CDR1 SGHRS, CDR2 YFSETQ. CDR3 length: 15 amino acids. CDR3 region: CASSWGQGAGTEAFF. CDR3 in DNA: TGCGCCAGCAGCTGGGGACAGGGGGCAGGGACTGAAGCTTTCTTT.

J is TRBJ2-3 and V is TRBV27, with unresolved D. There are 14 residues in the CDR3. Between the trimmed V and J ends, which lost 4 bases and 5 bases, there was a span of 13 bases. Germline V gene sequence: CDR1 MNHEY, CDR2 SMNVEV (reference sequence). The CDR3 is CASSSPRTGDTQYF. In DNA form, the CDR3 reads TGTGCCAGCAGTTCGCCCCGGACGGGAGATACGCAGTATTTT.

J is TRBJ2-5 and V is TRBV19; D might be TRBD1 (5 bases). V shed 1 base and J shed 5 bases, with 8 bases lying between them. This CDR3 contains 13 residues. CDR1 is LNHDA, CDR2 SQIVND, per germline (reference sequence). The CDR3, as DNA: TGTGCCAGTAGTATAGTTTCAGGGGAGACCCAGTACTTC. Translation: CASSIVSGETQYF.

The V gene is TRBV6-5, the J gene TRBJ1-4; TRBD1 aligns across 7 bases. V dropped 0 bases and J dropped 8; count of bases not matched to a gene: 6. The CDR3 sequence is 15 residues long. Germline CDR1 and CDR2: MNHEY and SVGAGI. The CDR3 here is CASSYSGTDFEKLFF. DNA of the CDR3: TGTGCCAGCAGTTACTCGGGGACAGACTTCGAAAAACTGTTTTTT.

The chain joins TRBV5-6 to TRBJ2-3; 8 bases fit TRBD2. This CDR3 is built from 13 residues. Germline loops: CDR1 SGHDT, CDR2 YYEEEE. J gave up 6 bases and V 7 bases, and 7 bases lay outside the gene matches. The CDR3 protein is CASYFPGGDTQYF. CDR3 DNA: TGTGCCAGCTACTTCCCGGGAGGGGATACGCAGTATTTT.

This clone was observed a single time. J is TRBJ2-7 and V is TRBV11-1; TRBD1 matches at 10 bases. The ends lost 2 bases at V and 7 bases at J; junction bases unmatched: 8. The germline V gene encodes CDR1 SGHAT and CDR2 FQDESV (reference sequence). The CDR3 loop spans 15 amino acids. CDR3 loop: CASSLWDRGPWEQYF. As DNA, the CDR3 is TGTGCCAGCAGCTTATGGGACAGGGGCCCCTGGGAGCAGTACTTC.

CDR3: CASSDGRTSGGDTQYF. In nucleotides, the CDR3 is TGTGCCAGCTCCGATGGGCGAACTAGCGGCGGAGATACGCAGTATTTT. This rearrangement joins TRBV9 to TRBJ2-3; TRBD2 matches 8 bases. The length of the CDR3 is 16 residues. V was pared by 7 bases and J by 5 bases, with 15 bases of the junction left unmatched. Germline CDR1 SGDLS, CDR2 YYNGEE.

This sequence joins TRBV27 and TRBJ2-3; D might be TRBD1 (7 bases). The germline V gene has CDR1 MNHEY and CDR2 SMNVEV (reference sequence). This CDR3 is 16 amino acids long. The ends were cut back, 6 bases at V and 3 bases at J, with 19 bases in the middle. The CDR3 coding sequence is TGTGCCAGCAGCCTCACTGCAGGGGGGAGGACAGATACGCAGTATTTT. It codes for CASSLTAGGRTDTQYF.

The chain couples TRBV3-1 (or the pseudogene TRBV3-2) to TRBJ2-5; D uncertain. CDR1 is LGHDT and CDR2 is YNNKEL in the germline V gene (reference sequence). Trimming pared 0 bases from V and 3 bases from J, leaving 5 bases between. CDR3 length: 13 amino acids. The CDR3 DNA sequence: TGTGCCAGCAGCCAAGACAACGAAGAGACCCAGTACTTC. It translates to CASSQDNEETQYF.

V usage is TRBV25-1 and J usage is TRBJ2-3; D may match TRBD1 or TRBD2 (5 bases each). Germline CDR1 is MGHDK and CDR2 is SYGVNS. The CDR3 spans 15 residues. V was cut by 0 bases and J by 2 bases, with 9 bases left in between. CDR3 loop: CASSEYGAFTDTQYF. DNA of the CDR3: TGTGCCAGCAGTGAATACGGGGCGTTCACAGATACGCAGTATTTT.

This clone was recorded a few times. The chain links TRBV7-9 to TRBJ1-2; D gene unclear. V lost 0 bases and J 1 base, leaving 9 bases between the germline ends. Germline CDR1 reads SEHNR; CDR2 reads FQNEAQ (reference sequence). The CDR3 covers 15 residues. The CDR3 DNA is TGTGCCAGCAGCTTAGCGGCGGGAGATAACTATGGCTACACCTTC. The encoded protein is CASSLAAGDNYGYTF.

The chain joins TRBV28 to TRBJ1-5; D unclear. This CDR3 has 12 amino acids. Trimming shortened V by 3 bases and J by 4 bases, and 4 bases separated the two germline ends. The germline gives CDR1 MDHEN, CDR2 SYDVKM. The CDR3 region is CASSFDNQPQHF. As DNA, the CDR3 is TGTGCCAGCAGTTTTGATAATCAGCCCCAGCATTTT.

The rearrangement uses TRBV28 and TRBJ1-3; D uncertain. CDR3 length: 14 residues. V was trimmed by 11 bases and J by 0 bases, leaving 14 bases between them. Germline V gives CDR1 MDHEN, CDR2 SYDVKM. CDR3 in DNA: TGTGCCGCCGCCGCTCAAGGCTCTGGAAACACCATATATTTT. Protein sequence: CAAAAQGSGNTIYF.

Here the CDR3 reads CASSVGVLAYNEQFF. As DNA, the CDR3 is TGTGCCAGCAGCGTAGGGGTCCTAGCCTACAATGAGCAGTTCTTC. The rearrangement uses TRBV9 and TRBJ2-1; D not resolved. V lost 0 bases, J lost 2 bases, and 9 bases lay in between. Germline CDR1 reads SGDLS; CDR2 reads YYNGEE. CDR3 size: 15 residues.

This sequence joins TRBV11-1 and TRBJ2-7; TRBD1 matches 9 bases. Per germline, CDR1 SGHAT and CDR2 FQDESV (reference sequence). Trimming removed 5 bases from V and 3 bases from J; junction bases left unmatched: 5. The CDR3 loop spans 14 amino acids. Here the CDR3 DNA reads TGTGCCAGCAGCCCCGGGACAGGGTACTACGAGCAGTACTTC. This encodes CASSPGTGYYEQYF. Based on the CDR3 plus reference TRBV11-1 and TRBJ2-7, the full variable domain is EAEVAQSPRYKITEKSQAVAFWCDPISGHATLYWYRQILGQGPELLVQFQDESVVDDSQLPKDRFSAERLKGVDSTLKIQPAELGDSAMYLCASSPGTGYYEQYFGPGTRLTVT.

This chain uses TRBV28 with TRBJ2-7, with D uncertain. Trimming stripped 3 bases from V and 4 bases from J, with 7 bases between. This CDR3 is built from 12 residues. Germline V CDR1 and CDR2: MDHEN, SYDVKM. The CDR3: CASSLNGYEQYF. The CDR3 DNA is TGTGCCAGCAGTTTGAATGGTTACGAGCAGTACTTC.

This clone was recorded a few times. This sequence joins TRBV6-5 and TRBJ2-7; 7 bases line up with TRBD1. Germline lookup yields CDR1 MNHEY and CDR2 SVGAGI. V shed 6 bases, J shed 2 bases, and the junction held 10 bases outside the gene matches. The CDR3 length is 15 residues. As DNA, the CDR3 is TGTGCCAGCAGCCGACCAGGGCAGGGGGCCTACGAGCAGTACTTC. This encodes CASSRPGQGAYEQYF.

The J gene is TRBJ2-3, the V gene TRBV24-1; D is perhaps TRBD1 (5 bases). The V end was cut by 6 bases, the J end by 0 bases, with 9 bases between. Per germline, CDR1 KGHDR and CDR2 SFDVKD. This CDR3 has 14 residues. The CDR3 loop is CATSSTGSTDTQYF. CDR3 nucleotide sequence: TGTGCCACCAGTTCTACAGGTAGCACAGATACGCAGTATTTT.

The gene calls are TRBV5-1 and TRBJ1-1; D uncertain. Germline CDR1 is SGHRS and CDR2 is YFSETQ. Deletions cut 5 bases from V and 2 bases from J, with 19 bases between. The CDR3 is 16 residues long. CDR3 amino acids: CASRSAPGESNTEAFF. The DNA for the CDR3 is TGCGCCAGCAGGTCCGCCCCCGGGGAGTCTAACACTGAAGCTTTCTTT.

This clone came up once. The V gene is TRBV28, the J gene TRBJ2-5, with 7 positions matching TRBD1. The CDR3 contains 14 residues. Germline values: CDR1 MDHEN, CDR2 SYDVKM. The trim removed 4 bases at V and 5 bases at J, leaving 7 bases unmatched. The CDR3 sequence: CASSSGQAKETQYF. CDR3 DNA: TGTGCCAGCAGTTCCGGACAGGCAAAGGAGACCCAGTACTTC.

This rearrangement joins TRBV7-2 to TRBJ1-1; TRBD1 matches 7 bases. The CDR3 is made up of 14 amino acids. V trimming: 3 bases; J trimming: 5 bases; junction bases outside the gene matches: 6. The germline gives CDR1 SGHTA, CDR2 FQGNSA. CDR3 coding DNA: TGTGCCAGCAGCTTCCTCGACAGGGTTACTGAAGCTTTCTTT. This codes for CASSFLDRVTEAFF.

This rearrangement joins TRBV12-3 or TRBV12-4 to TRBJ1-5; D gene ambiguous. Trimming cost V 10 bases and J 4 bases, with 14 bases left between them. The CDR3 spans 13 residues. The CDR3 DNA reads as TGTGCCACCCAGGTTACCCAGAATCAGCCCCAGCATTTT. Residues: CATQVTQNQPQHF.

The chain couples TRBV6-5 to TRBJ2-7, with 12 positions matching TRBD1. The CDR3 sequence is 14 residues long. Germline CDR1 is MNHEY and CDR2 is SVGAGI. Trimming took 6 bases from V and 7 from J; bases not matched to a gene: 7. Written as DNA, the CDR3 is TGTGCCAGCAGGCTGGGACAGGGGGCGTGGGAGCAGTACTTC. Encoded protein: CASRLGQGAWEQYF.

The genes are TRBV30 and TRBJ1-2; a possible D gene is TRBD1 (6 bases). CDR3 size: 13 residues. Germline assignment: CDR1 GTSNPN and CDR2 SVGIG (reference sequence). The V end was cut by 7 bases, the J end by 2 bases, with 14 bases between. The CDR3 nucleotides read TGTGCCTCCCAGGGGAGCAGCAACTATGGCTACACCTTC. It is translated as CASQGSSNYGYTF.

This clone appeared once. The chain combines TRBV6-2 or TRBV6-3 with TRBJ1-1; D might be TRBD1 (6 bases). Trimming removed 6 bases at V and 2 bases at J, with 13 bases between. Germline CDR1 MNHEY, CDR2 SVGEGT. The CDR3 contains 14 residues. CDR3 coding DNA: TGTGCCAGCAGCCTGATGGGGGCCAACACTGAAGCTTTCTTT. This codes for CASSLMGANTEAFF.

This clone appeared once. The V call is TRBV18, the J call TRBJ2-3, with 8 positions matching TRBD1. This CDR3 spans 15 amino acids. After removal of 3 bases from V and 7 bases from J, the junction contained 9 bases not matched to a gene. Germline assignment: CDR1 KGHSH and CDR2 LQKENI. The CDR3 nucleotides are TGTGCCAGCTCACCTGGGACAGGTCTTCCGAATACGCAGTATTTT. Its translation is CASSPGTGLPNTQYF. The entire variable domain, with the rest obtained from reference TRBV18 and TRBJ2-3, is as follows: NAGVMQNPRHLVRRRGQEARLRCSPMKGHSHVYWYRQLPEEGLKFMVYLQKENIIDESGMPKERFSAEFPKEGPSILRIQQVVRGDSAAYFCASSPGTGLPNTQYFGPGTRLTVL.

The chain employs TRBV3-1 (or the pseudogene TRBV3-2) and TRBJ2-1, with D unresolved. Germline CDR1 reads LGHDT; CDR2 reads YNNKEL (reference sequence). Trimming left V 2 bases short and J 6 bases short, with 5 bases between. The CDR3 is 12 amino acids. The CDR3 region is CASSQSTNEQFF. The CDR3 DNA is TGTGCCAGCAGCCAATCCACCAATGAGCAGTTCTTC.

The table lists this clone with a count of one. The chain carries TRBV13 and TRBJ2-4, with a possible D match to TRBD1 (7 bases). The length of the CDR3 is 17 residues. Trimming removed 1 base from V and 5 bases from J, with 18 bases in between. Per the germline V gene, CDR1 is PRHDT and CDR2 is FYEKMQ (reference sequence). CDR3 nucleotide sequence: TGTGCCAGCAGCTTAGCCGGACAGGAGGGAATCGAAAACATTCAGTACTTC. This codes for CASSLAGQEGIENIQYF.

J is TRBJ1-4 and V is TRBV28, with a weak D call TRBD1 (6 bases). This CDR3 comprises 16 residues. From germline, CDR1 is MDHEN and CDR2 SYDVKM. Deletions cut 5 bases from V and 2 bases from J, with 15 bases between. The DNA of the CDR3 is TGTGCCAGCAGTAGCAACAGGGCTGGGACTAATGAAAAACTGTTTTTT. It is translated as CASSSNRAGTNEKLFF.

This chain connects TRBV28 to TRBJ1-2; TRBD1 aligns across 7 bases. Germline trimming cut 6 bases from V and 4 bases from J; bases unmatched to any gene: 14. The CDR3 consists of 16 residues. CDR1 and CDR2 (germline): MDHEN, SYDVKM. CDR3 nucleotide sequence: TGTGCCAGCAGCCCTGTTACAGGGGTCTTGGGCTATGGCTACACCTTC. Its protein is CASSPVTGVLGYGYTF.

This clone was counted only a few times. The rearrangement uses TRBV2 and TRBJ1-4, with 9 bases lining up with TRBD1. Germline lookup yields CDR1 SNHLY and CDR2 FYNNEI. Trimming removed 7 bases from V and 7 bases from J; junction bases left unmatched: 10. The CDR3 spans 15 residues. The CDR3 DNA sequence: TGTGCCAGCAAAACCGGGACAGGGCTCCGTGAAAAACTGTTTTTT. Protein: CASKTGTGLREKLFF.

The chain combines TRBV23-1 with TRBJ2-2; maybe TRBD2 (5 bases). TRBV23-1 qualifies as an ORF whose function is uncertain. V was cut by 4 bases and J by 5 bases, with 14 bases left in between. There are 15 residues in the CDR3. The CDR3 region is CASSPSWESTGELFF. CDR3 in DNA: TGCGCCAGCAGTCCCTCGTGGGAGAGTACCGGGGAGCTGTTTTTT.